This entry lists 32 T cell receptor beta chains sequenced from one sample in a study of cytomegalovirus exposure and HLA in healthy donors (dated by TCRdb to 2016 to 2017). The library was obtained by the immunoSEQ multiplex PCR assay. In TCRdb, the immuneACCESS table is reduced to in-frame sequences with V and J assigned. These tables do not hold every clone; where another copy was compared, an unresolved V gene accounts for under half, and the others remain unexplained. Within this sample are over 150,000 clones, with roughly 89% of them counted one time only. The leading ten clones occupy around 2.7% of the sample. Sequencing was carried out using PBMCs. All receptors derive from a woman under 30 in good health and CMV-seropositive.

The rearrangement joins TRBV11-2 to TRBJ2-2, with D perhaps TRBD1 (6 bases). Germline CDR1 SGHAT, CDR2 FQNNGV. The V gene lost 5 bases and the J gene lost 1 base, with 14 bases spanning the gap. The CDR3 is 16 residues long. The CDR3 DNA reads TGTGCCAGCAGCACTGGAGGACAGAGGAACACCGGGGAGCTGTTTTTT. As protein: CASSTGGQRNTGELFF.

J is TRBJ1-6 and V is TRBV13; D uncertain. The CDR3 runs 16 residues. Germline CDR1 reads PRHDT; CDR2 reads FYEKMQ (reference sequence). The V end lost 3 bases, the J end lost 0 bases, and 9 bases lay between the germline ends. CDR3 coding DNA: TGTGCCAGCAGCTTCCGATTGAGCTCCTATAATTCACCCCTCCACTTT. Translation gives CASSFRLSSYNSPLHF.

V usage is TRBV5-6 and J usage is TRBJ1-4; the D gene is possibly TRBD1 (5 bases). The CDR3 spans 14 residues. Trimming shortened V by 2 bases and J by 7 bases, and 12 bases separated the two germline ends. Germline V gives CDR1 SGHDT, CDR2 YYEEEE. The CDR3 DNA reads as TGTGCCAGCAGCTTCAGGGCCCGAGGTGAAAAACTGTTTTTT. Protein sequence: CASSFRARGEKLFF.

This clone was detected only once. This sequence joins TRBV19 and TRBJ2-1, with 7 bases that match TRBD1. The CDR3 length is 12 residues. CDR1 is LNHDA and CDR2 is SQIVND in the germline V gene (reference sequence). The ends lost 6 bases at V and 6 bases at J; junction bases unmatched: 2. DNA of the CDR3: TGTGCCAGTAGGAGGGGGCCCAATGAGCAGTTCTTC. Its translation: CASRRGPNEQFF.

The rearrangement uses TRBV7-2 and TRBJ2-7; 9 nucleotides align to TRBD1. The ends lost 1 base at V and 3 bases at J; junction bases unmatched: 7. The CDR3 has 16 amino acids. Germline loops: CDR1 SGHTA, CDR2 FQGNSA. CDR3 sequence: CASSLGTGTGIYEQYF. The CDR3 nucleotides are TGTGCCAGCAGCTTAGGGACCGGGACAGGGATCTACGAGCAGTACTTC.

The chain employs TRBV7-2 and TRBJ2-1, with 13 bases fitting TRBD2. This CDR3 region has 16 residues. The V gene end was trimmed by 5 bases and the J gene end by 4 bases; junction bases not matched to a gene: 5. The V gene's germline CDR1 is SGHTA and CDR2 FQGNSA. This CDR3 is CASSPPGLAGYNEQFF. The CDR3 nucleotides are TGTGCCAGCAGCCCACCGGGACTAGCGGGATACAATGAGCAGTTCTTC.

V gene TRBV18 combines with J gene TRBJ2-3; 9 bases are a match to TRBD2. The CDR3 is 18 residues long. With 3 bases clipped from V and 3 bases from J, the junction kept 13 bases outside the gene matches. CDR1 KGHSH and CDR2 LQKENI come from the germline V gene. CDR3 loop: CASSPWAREGPITDTQYF. CDR3 sequence (DNA): TGTGCCAGCTCACCCTGGGCGCGGGAGGGCCCGATAACAGATACGCAGTATTTT.

The chain uses TRBV27 and TRBJ1-1, with D hard to call. V gave up 6 bases and J gave up 4 bases, with 15 bases separating them. The CDR3 spans 14 residues. The germline V gene encodes CDR1 MNHEY and CDR2 SMNVEV (reference sequence). DNA for the CDR3: TGTGCCAGCAGACCCACCCCTGGGCCCACTGAAGCTTTCTTT. It specifies CASRPTPGPTEAFF.

The chain is built from TRBV4-1 and TRBJ1-5; no reliable D call. Trimming took off 4 bases at V and 5 bases at J, with 33 bases between the two ends. CDR1 and CDR2 (germline): MGHRA, YSYEKL. This CDR3 is built from 21 residues. The CDR3 is CASSRKGGSGVDGGWDQPQHF. The CDR3 nucleotides are TGCGCCAGCAGCCGAAAAGGAGGGAGTGGGGTAGATGGTGGTTGGGATCAGCCCCAGCATTTT.

This chain uses TRBV4-3 with TRBJ2-6; TRBD1 matches at 8 bases. CDR3 length equals 17 residues. J gave up 2 bases and V 3 bases, and 6 bases lay outside the gene matches. CDR1 is LGHNA, CDR2 YSLEER, per germline. CDR3: CASSHTGGSPGANVLTF. The CDR3 coding sequence is TGCGCCAGCAGCCACACAGGGGGTTCCCCTGGGGCCAACGTCCTGACTTTC.

The rearrangement joins TRBV2 to TRBJ2-1; 7 bases are a match to TRBD1. The CDR3 totals 13 residues. Germline CDR1 and CDR2: SNHLY and FYNNEI. V was clipped by 5 bases and J by 9 bases; unmatched bases: 7. The CDR3 protein is CASSRIGGLEQFF. The CDR3 DNA sequence: TGTGCCAGCAGTCGAATAGGGGGCCTTGAGCAGTTCTTC.

The chain links TRBV28 to TRBJ1-2; 7 nucleotides match TRBD1. Per germline, CDR1 MDHEN and CDR2 SYDVKM. J gave up 2 bases and V 2 bases, and 2 bases lay outside the gene matches. The CDR3 loop spans 14 amino acids. CDR3 nucleotide sequence: TGTGCCAGCAGTTTACTGACAGGGAACTATGGCTACACCTTC. Protein sequence: CASSLLTGNYGYTF.

The chain recombines TRBV5-1 with TRBJ2-5, with D possibly TRBD1 on 6 matching bases. The CDR3 has 15 residues. V was shortened by 3 bases and J by 2 bases, with 14 bases between the two germline ends. Per germline, CDR1 SGHRS and CDR2 YFSETQ. The CDR3 loop is CASSSTGLGQETQYF. Here the CDR3 DNA reads TGCGCCAGCAGCTCCACAGGGCTTGGGCAAGAGACCCAGTACTTC.

J is TRBJ1-3 and V is TRBV6-1; TRBD1 agrees at 7 bases. The CDR3 loop spans 14 amino acids. The junction had 4 bases not matched to a gene; V was cut back by 6 bases and J by 2 bases. The germline CDR1 and CDR2 sequences are MNHNS and SASEGT. The CDR3 is CASSAGTAGNTIYF. The CDR3 nucleotides read TGTGCCAGCAGCGCAGGGACAGCTGGAAACACCATATATTTT.

The chain is built from TRBV19 and TRBJ1-5; the D gene is possibly TRBD1 (6 bases). The CDR3 runs to 16 residues. Trimming took off 5 bases at V and 0 bases at J, with 14 bases between the two ends. The germline gives CDR1 LNHDA, CDR2 SQIVND (reference sequence). Here the CDR3 DNA reads TGTGCCAGTAGTTCGGGGGGGCCGTATAGCAATCAGCCCCAGCATTTT. Protein: CASSSGGPYSNQPQHF. The complete variable domain, with remaining parts taken from reference TRBV19 and TRBJ1-5, reads DGGITQSPKYLFRKEGQNVTLSCEQNLNHDAMYWYRQDPGQGLRLIYYSQIVNDFQKGDIAEGYSVSREKKESFPLTVTSAQKNPTAFYLCASSSGGPYSNQPQHFGDGTRLSIL.

The chain uses TRBV2 and TRBJ2-5; D might be TRBD1 (6 bases). The CDR3 consists of 15 residues. The ends were cut back, 4 bases at V and 2 bases at J, with 14 bases in the middle. CDR1 SNHLY and CDR2 FYNNEI come from the germline V gene. The CDR3 is CASSGQGLSQETQYF. The CDR3 DNA is TGTGCCAGCAGTGGCCAGGGGCTTTCTCAAGAGACCCAGTACTTC.

The chain is built from TRBV19 and TRBJ1-5; D uncertain. V was cut by 11 bases and J by 1 base, with 18 bases left in between. Germline V CDR1 and CDR2: LNHDA, SQIVND (reference sequence). This CDR3 contains 15 residues. The CDR3 loop reads CASNIGSNSNQPQHF. In DNA, the CDR3 is TGTGCCTCAAACATCGGGAGTAACAGCAATCAGCCCCAGCATTTT. Based on the CDR3 plus reference TRBV19 and TRBJ1-5, the full variable domain is DGGITQSPKYLFRKEGQNVTLSCEQNLNHDAMYWYRQDPGQGLRLIYYSQIVNDFQKGDIAEGYSVSREKKESFPLTVTSAQKNPTAFYLCASNIGSNSNQPQHFGDGTRLSIL.

J is TRBJ2-7 and V is TRBV12-5, with D possibly matching TRBD1 (5 bases). The V end was cut by 3 bases, the J end by 5 bases, with 23 bases between. Germline CDR1 is LGHNT and CDR2 is FRNRAP. CDR3 length: 17 residues. The CDR3 protein is CASGFPSKGNVFHEQYF. As DNA, the CDR3 is TGTGCTAGTGGTTTCCCCTCTAAGGGGAACGTCTTCCACGAGCAGTACTTC.

This sequence joins TRBV7-2 and TRBJ2-7; TRBD1 agrees at 10 bases. V lost 3 bases and J lost 2; bases outside the gene matches: 4. Germline lookup yields CDR1 SGHTA and CDR2 FQGNSA. CDR3 length: 15 residues. The chain's CDR3 is CASSLTGQGTYEQYF. Written as DNA, the CDR3 is TGTGCCAGCAGCTTGACGGGACAGGGGACCTACGAGCAGTACTTC. Looking up the rest from reference TRBV7-2 and TRBJ2-7 gives the full variable domain: GAGVSQSPSNKVTEKGKDVELRCDPISGHTALYWYRQSLGQGLEFLIYFQGNSAPDKSGLPSDRFSAERTGGSVSTLTIQRTQQEDSAVYLCASSLTGQGTYEQYFGPGTRLTVT.

J is TRBJ2-7 and V is TRBV29-1, with 12 positions matching TRBD1. CDR1 and CDR2 (germline): SQVTM, ANQGSEA. The CDR3 has 22 amino acids. The ends lost 3 bases at V and 2 bases at J; junction bases unmatched: 26. The CDR3 reads CSVDGTGGEGAGASINTYEQYF. CDR3 DNA: TGCAGCGTTGACGGGACAGGGGGCGAGGGGGCGGGGGCCTCCATTAATACCTACGAGCAGTACTTC.

This clone was seen only once. Here the CDR3 DNA reads TGTGCCAGCAGCCGCCTAGACAGACAAGAGACCCAGTACTTC. Translation: CASSRLDRQETQYF. V is TRBV5-6 and J is TRBJ2-5; D perhaps matches TRBD1 (5 bases). The CDR3 has 14 amino acids. Looked up from germline, CDR1 is SGHDT and CDR2 is YYEEEE. V was shortened by 4 bases and J by 2 bases, with 12 bases between the two germline ends.

This chain connects TRBV6-1 to TRBJ2-3; TRBD2 matches 10 bases. The V gene's germline CDR1 is MNHNS and CDR2 SASEGT. Trimming removed 5 bases from V and 1 base from J; junction bases left unmatched: 3. The CDR3 is 15 amino acids. The CDR3 DNA sequence: TGTGCCAGCAGTCTCACTAGCGGGGGCACAGATACGCAGTATTTT. Protein sequence: CASSLTSGGTDTQYF.

The V call is TRBV9, the J call TRBJ1-3; no firm D call. Germline loops: CDR1 SGDLS, CDR2 YYNGEE. CDR3 length equals 12 residues. Trimming stripped 0 bases from V and 8 bases from J, with 6 bases between. This CDR3 is CASSVGSDTIYF. DNA of the CDR3: TGTGCCAGCAGCGTAGGGTCGGACACCATATATTTT.

The V gene is TRBV6-4, the J gene TRBJ1-5; weak D call: TRBD1 (6 bases). This CDR3 region has 13 residues. V lost 4 bases and J lost 4, with 8 bases in between. The germline V gene encodes CDR1 MRHNA and CDR2 SNTAGT. CDR3 nucleotide sequence: TGTGCCAGCAGTGCAGGGGAAAATCAGCCCCAGCATTTT. Translated: CASSAGENQPQHF.

The chain joins TRBV19 to TRBJ1-5; perhaps TRBD1 as D (6 bases). V shed 4 bases and J shed 2 bases, with 21 bases lying between them. CDR3 size: 18 residues. The germline CDR1 and CDR2 sequences are LNHDA and SQIVND (reference sequence). In DNA form, the CDR3 reads TGTGCCAGTAGTACCTACAGGGTGGAGGAGGTCGGCAATCAGCCCCAGCATTTT. Its translation: CASSTYRVEEVGNQPQHF.

V usage is TRBV19 and J usage is TRBJ1-4; tentative D call: TRBD1 (5 bases). Trimming cost V 3 bases and J 5 bases, with 13 bases left between them. Germline-derived CDR1 and CDR2 are LNHDA and SQIVND (reference sequence). This CDR3 spans 15 amino acids. Written as DNA, the CDR3 is TGTGCCAGTAGTATGGGACTTAATCCCAATGAAAAACTGTTTTTT. It yields the protein CASSMGLNPNEKLFF.

The gene calls are TRBV5-1 and TRBJ2-1; tentative D call: TRBD2 (6 bases). CDR3 size: 18 residues. CDR1 SGHRS and CDR2 YFSETQ come from the germline V gene. V was clipped by 0 bases and J by 7 bases, with 23 bases between them. CDR3 sequence: CASSLAGASGAGSNEQFF. In nucleotides, the CDR3 is TGCGCCAGCAGCTTGGCCGGGGCCTCTGGAGCGGGCTCGAATGAGCAGTTCTTC.

The rearrangement uses TRBV7-9 and TRBJ2-7, with 7 nucleotides matching TRBD1. CDR3 size: 14 residues. Trimming cost V 5 bases and J 3 bases; bases outside gene matches: 7. Germline values: CDR1 SEHNR, CDR2 FQNEAQ (reference sequence). For the CDR3, the DNA is TGTGCCAGCAGCCCAGGGGACAGAATCTACGAGCAGTACTTC. Its protein product is CASSPGDRIYEQYF.

The gene calls are TRBV7-8 and TRBJ2-7, with 10 positions matching TRBD1. The CDR3 runs 15 residues. Germline V lookup: CDR1 SGHVS, CDR2 FQNEAQ. V was clipped by 4 bases and J by 5 bases; unmatched bases: 8. DNA for the CDR3: TGTGCCAGCAGCTACGAAGGGACAGGGGAAGACGAGCAGTACTTC. It translates to CASSYEGTGEDEQYF.

The V call is TRBV5-1, the J call TRBJ2-2, with 10 bases lining up with TRBD2. The CDR3 runs 18 residues. With V trimmed by 3 bases and J by 6 bases, 14 bases remained unmatched. The germline V gene has CDR1 SGHRS and CDR2 YFSETQ. CDR3 residues: CASSWPSGRAVSAGELFF. For the CDR3, the DNA is TGCGCCAGCAGCTGGCCGAGCGGGAGGGCCGTTTCTGCCGGGGAGCTGTTTTTT.

The CDR3 sequence: CARSHTSRADYEQYF. In nucleotides, the CDR3 is TGTGCCAGAAGCCATACTAGCCGGGCCGACTACGAGCAGTACTTC. The gene calls are TRBV5-3 and TRBJ2-7; tentative D call: TRBD2 (6 bases). TRBV5-3 is reported as an ORF; its role is uncertain. V was trimmed by 4 bases and J by 3 bases, leaving 17 bases between them. The CDR3 loop spans 15 amino acids.

The rearrangement links TRBV6-6 to TRBJ1-2; 7 bases line up with TRBD1. Losses at the gene ends were 6 bases for V and 8 bases for J; bases not matched to a gene: 6. The CDR3 runs 12 residues. Germline loops: CDR1 MNHNY, CDR2 SVGAGI (reference sequence). This CDR3 is CASSPTGNGYTF. The CDR3, as DNA: TGTGCCAGCAGCCCGACAGGGAACGGCTACACCTTC.